Shown below are 30 T cell receptor beta chains from a single sample sequenced in a study of blood T cell repertoires in COVID-19. Clones were read by immunoSEQ multiplex PCR, and TCRdb kept only the in-frame ones, dropping some. The profile shows approximately 210,000 clones, over 75% of them singletons. The sequenced material came from peripheral blood. The receptors derive from a human donor in a cohort sampled during active COVID-19.

The chain is built from TRBV27 and TRBJ1-2; TRBD1 might be the D (5 bases). V lost 1 base, J lost 6 bases, and 15 bases lay in between. The CDR3 is 15 residues long. Germline V gives CDR1 MNHEY, CDR2 SMNVEV (reference sequence). The CDR3 bases are TGTGCCAGCAGTTTATTCACAGGATACACGGATGGCTACACCTTC. It specifies CASSLFTGYTDGYTF.

The gene calls are TRBV5-1 and TRBJ2-7, with D perhaps TRBD1 (5 bases). V shed 0 bases and J shed 5 bases, with 18 bases lying between them. This CDR3 comprises 16 residues. Germline CDR1 is SGHRS and CDR2 is YFSETQ. CDR3 sequence (DNA): TGCGCCAGCAGCTTGGTCCAGGGCCCTGATTTGGACGAGCAGTACTTC. Translating gives CASSLVQGPDLDEQYF. Using reference TRBV5-1 and TRBJ2-7 for the parts outside the CDR3, the full variable domain is KAGVTQTPRYLIKTRGQQVTLSCSPISGHRSVSWYQQTPGQGLQFLFEYFSETQRNKGNFPGRFSGRQFSNSRSEMNVSTLELGDSALYLCASSLVQGPDLDEQYFGPGTRLTVT.

The chain recombines TRBV30 with TRBJ2-1, with D possibly matching TRBD2 (5 bases). The CDR3 is 10 residues long. The V and J ends lost 2 bases and 12 bases respectively, with 8 bases between them. Germline V gene data show CDR1 as GTSNPN and CDR2 as SVGIG (reference sequence). The CDR3 coding sequence is TGTGCCTGGAGTTCTGGAGGGCAGTTCTTC. Translating it yields CAWSSGGQFF.

J is TRBJ2-5 and V is TRBV28; the match to TRBD1 covers 8 bases. V shed 6 bases, J shed 4 bases, and the junction held 4 bases outside the gene matches. The CDR3 extends over 13 amino acids. Germline loops: CDR1 MDHEN, CDR2 SYDVKM. CDR3 protein: CASRDRVGETQYF. For the CDR3, the DNA is TGTGCCAGCAGGGACAGGGTTGGAGAGACCCAGTACTTC.

This rearrangement joins TRBV27 to TRBJ1-2, with TRBD1 matching 9 bases. CDR1 is MNHEY and CDR2 is SMNVEV in the germline V gene (reference sequence). This CDR3 is 15 amino acids long. V shed 3 bases and J 8 bases; nucleotides not matched to a gene: 10. In DNA form, the CDR3 reads TGTGCCAGCAGTTTCGGACAGGGGCTGACTAGAGGCTACACCTTC. This gives the protein CASSFGQGLTRGYTF.

The V gene is TRBV3-1 (or the pseudogene TRBV3-2), the J gene TRBJ1-1; the match to TRBD1 covers 7 bases. CDR3 size: 14 residues. The germline CDR1 and CDR2 sequences are LGHDT and YNNKEL (reference sequence). V trimming: 1 base; J trimming: 8 bases; junction bases outside the gene matches: 7. The DNA for the CDR3 is TGTGCCAGCAGCCAAGTTTTAGCAGGGGGGGAAGCTTTCTTT. Translated, it gives CASSQVLAGGEAFF.

The rearrangement links TRBV7-9 to TRBJ2-7, with 11 bases identical to TRBD1. Germline CDR1 SEHNR, CDR2 FQNEAQ (reference sequence). There are 17 residues in the CDR3. V dropped 2 bases and J dropped 7; count of bases not matched to a gene: 13. The CDR3 DNA reads TGTGCCAGCAGCTTAATACCAGCAGGACAGGGGGCTCGGGAGCAGTACTTC. Translating it yields CASSLIPAGQGAREQYF. Combining the CDR3 with reference TRBV7-9 and TRBJ2-7 gives the whole variable domain DTGVSQNPRHKITKRGQNVTFRCDPISEHNRLYWYRQTLGQGPEFLTYFQNEAQLEKSRLLSDRFSAERPKGSFSTLEIQRTEQGDSAMYLCASSLIPAGQGAREQYFGPGTRLTVT.

The J gene is TRBJ1-1, the V gene TRBV9, with 8 bases that match TRBD1. The CDR3 covers 14 residues. Germline values: CDR1 SGDLS, CDR2 YYNGEE. V gave up 3 bases and J gave up 1 base; unmatched junction bases: 2. CDR3 DNA: TGTGCCAGCAGCGCAGGGACAGGGAACACTGAAGCTTTCTTT. It translates to CASSAGTGNTEAFF. The variable domain in full, with the rest retrieved from reference TRBV9 and TRBJ1-1, is DSGVTQTPKHLITATGQRVTLRCSPRSGDLSVYWYQQSLDQGLQFLIQYYNGEERAKGNILERFSAQQFPDLHSELNLSSLELGDSALYFCASSAGTGNTEAFFGQGTRLTVV.

This rearrangement joins TRBV18 to TRBJ1-3; no firm D call. V was cut by 5 bases and J by 2 bases, with 16 bases left in between. This CDR3 comprises 16 residues. The germline gives CDR1 KGHSH, CDR2 LQKENI. CDR3 sequence: CASSKVDGVTGNTIYF. The CDR3 DNA follows: TGTGCCAGCTCAAAAGTTGATGGAGTTACTGGAAACACCATATATTTT.

The chain recombines TRBV6-6 with TRBJ2-7; unclear D gene. V lost 2 bases and J 3 bases, leaving 14 bases between the germline ends. Germline V gene data show CDR1 as MNHNY and CDR2 as SVGAGI (reference sequence). The CDR3 spans 15 residues. CDR3 residues: CASSYDGRGGYEQYF. The CDR3 DNA reads as TGTGCCAGCAGTTACGATGGCCGCGGTGGCTACGAGCAGTACTTC.

The V and J genes are TRBV7-6 and TRBJ1-6, with 9 bases that match TRBD1. This CDR3 is built from 14 residues. Germline trimming cut 4 bases from V and 7 bases from J; bases unmatched to any gene: 2. The germline CDR1 and CDR2 sequences are SGHVS and FNYEAQ. Here the CDR3 DNA reads TGTGCCAGCAGCTACGGGACAGGGAATTCACCCCTCCACTTT. Amino acids: CASSYGTGNSPLHF.

The chain is built from TRBV28 and TRBJ2-3; 7 bases fit TRBD1. Germline CDR1 MDHEN, CDR2 SYDVKM. The CDR3 is made up of 13 amino acids. J lost 2 bases, V lost 11 bases, and 7 bases had no gene match. For the CDR3, the DNA is TGTGCCGGCTCGACAGGGCACACAGATACGCAGTATTTT. Amino acid sequence: CAGSTGHTDTQYF. Full variable domain (missing parts from reference TRBV28 and TRBJ2-3): DVKVTQSSRYLVKRTGEKVFLECVQDMDHENMFWYRQDPGLGLRLIYFSYDVKMKEKGDIPEGYSVSREKKERFSLILESASTNQTSMYLCAGSTGHTDTQYFGPGTRLTVL.

In its sample, this clone was seen once. This chain connects TRBV9 to TRBJ2-5; weak D call: TRBD1 (5 bases). This CDR3 spans 13 amino acids. V gave up 4 bases and J gave up 7 bases, with 14 bases separating them. Germline CDR1 reads SGDLS; CDR2 reads YYNGEE. This chain's CDR3 is CASSNEWGGTQYF. Written as DNA, the CDR3 is TGTGCCAGCAGCAACGAGTGGGGCGGGACCCAGTACTTC.

The rearrangement joins TRBV19 to TRBJ2-1; the D is unclear. V was clipped by 2 bases and J by 7 bases, with 3 bases between them. Germline V lookup: CDR1 LNHDA, CDR2 SQIVND (reference sequence). CDR3 size: 11 residues. The CDR3 sequence: CASSISNEQFF. DNA of the CDR3: TGTGCCAGTAGTATATCGAATGAGCAGTTCTTC.

With regard to this clone: Additional DNA sequences in this sample encode the identical CDR3. The chain couples TRBV28 to TRBJ1-1, with D perhaps matching TRBD1 (5 bases). There are 14 residues in the CDR3. CDR1 and CDR2 from the germline V gene are MDHEN and SYDVKM. Trimming took 2 bases from V and 5 from J, leaving 12 bases between them. The DNA of the CDR3 is TGTGCCAGCAGTTTAATCAGGGTAGGGACTGAAGCTTTCTTT. As protein: CASSLIRVGTEAFF.

V gene TRBV15 combines with J gene TRBJ2-1; D remains ambiguous. The CDR3 loop spans 16 amino acids. V lost 0 bases and J lost 7, with 16 bases in between. Germline CDR1 and CDR2: LNHNV and YYDKDF (reference sequence). CDR3 nucleotides: TGTGCCACCAGCAGAGATCCAAGCGCGAGGTGGAATGAGCAGTTCTTC. Translation gives CATSRDPSARWNEQFF.

The chain couples TRBV2 to TRBJ1-3; 11 bases are shared with TRBD1. CDR3 length equals 14 residues. With 11 bases clipped from V and 3 bases from J, the junction kept 6 bases outside the gene matches. The germline gives CDR1 SNHLY, CDR2 FYNNEI. The CDR3 nucleotides read TGTGCCGGGGGACAGGGGGTTCGTGGAAACACCATATATTTT. It yields the protein CAGGQGVRGNTIYF.

The V gene is TRBV7-9, the J gene TRBJ2-7, with 11 bases matching TRBD2. The trim removed 1 base at V and 6 bases at J, leaving 5 bases unmatched. CDR1 and CDR2 from the germline V gene are SEHNR and FQNEAQ (reference sequence). The CDR3 is 15 amino acids. The CDR3 protein is CASSLVAGLAGEQYF. DNA for the CDR3: TGTGCCAGCAGCTTAGTCGCCGGACTAGCGGGCGAGCAGTACTTC.

The chain recombines TRBV6-6 with TRBJ1-1, with D possibly matching TRBD1 (6 bases). Germline V gene data show CDR1 as MNHNY and CDR2 as SVGAGI (reference sequence). Trimming shortened V by 0 bases and J by 6 bases, and 17 bases separated the two germline ends. This CDR3 spans 16 amino acids. The CDR3 DNA sequence: TGTGCCAGCAGTTACTCGGGGGGGCGCCGCTCCGCTGAAGCTTTCTTT. Residues: CASSYSGGRRSAEAFF.

The chain uses TRBV5-1 and TRBJ2-3; D perhaps matches TRBD1 (6 bases). V shed 4 bases and J shed 3 bases, with 18 bases lying between them. This CDR3 spans 16 amino acids. CDR1 is SGHRS and CDR2 is YFSETQ in the germline V gene. This CDR3 is CASSLRPDRATDTQYF. DNA of the CDR3: TGCGCCAGCAGCCTACGGCCGGACAGAGCTACAGATACGCAGTATTTT.

This chain links TRBV27 with TRBJ2-1, with D perhaps matching TRBD2 (5 bases). CDR1 is MNHEY, CDR2 SMNVEV, per germline (reference sequence). V lost 2 bases and J 4 bases, leaving 9 bases between the germline ends. The CDR3 consists of 14 residues. In DNA form, the CDR3 reads TGTGCCAGCAGTTTACGGACGGGATACAATGAGCAGTTCTTC. Protein: CASSLRTGYNEQFF.

The genes are TRBV20-1 and TRBJ2-4, with D possibly called TRBD1 or TRBD2 (6 bases each). The CDR3 has 13 amino acids. Germline lookup yields CDR1 DFQATT and CDR2 SNEGSKA (reference sequence). Trimming removed 4 bases from V and 3 bases from J, with 10 bases in between. CDR3 DNA: TGCAGTGCTATTGAGGGGGGCAAAAACATTCAGTACTTC. This gives the protein CSAIEGGKNIQYF.

V and J are TRBV9 and TRBJ1-1, with D unclear. CDR3 size: 12 residues. Trimming pared 4 bases from V and 9 bases from J, leaving 13 bases between. The germline V gene has CDR1 SGDLS and CDR2 YYNGEE. CDR3 amino acids: CASSPAGLKAFF. CDR3 DNA: TGTGCCAGCAGCCCCGCCGGGTTGAAAGCTTTCTTT.

The rearrangement joins TRBV19 to TRBJ2-7, with 7 bases identical to TRBD1. V trimming: 1 base; J trimming: 4 bases; junction bases outside the gene matches: 4. From germline, CDR1 is LNHDA and CDR2 SQIVND (reference sequence). This CDR3 has 14 residues. CDR3: CASSIAAGGYEQYF. The CDR3 nucleotides are TGTGCCAGTAGTATAGCGGCAGGGGGTTACGAGCAGTACTTC.

This clone was picked up one time. This chain joins TRBV5-1 and TRBJ1-1; TRBD1 might be the D (5 bases). The CDR3 totals 14 residues. The germline CDR1 and CDR2 sequences are SGHRS and YFSETQ. Trimming took 4 bases from V and 0 from J, leaving 10 bases between them. CDR3 bases: TGCGCCAGCAGCCCGGGGGTACTGAACACTGAAGCTTTCTTT. Translating gives CASSPGVLNTEAFF.

This chain links TRBV5-4 with TRBJ1-6; D possibly corresponds to TRBD1 (5 bases). Trimming stripped 6 bases from V and 6 bases from J, with 10 bases between. Looked up from germline, CDR1 is SGHNT and CDR2 is YYREEE (reference sequence). This CDR3 contains 13 residues. Here the CDR3 DNA reads TGTGCCAGCACCTGGGGGGGTAATTCACCCCTCCACTTT. Encoded protein: CASTWGGNSPLHF.

This clone showed up just once. V is TRBV4-2 and J is TRBJ2-4; 10 bases match TRBD2. Germline CDR1 is LGHNA and CDR2 is YNFKEQ. After removal of 6 bases from V and 8 bases from J, the junction contained 19 bases not matched to a gene. The CDR3 runs 18 residues. DNA for the CDR3: TGTGCCAGCAGACCACTACCTGGGACTAGCGCTTTGGGGGACATTCAGTACTTC. This codes for CASRPLPGTSALGDIQYF.

V and J are TRBV7-3 and TRBJ2-2; 11 bases agree with TRBD2. The CDR3 covers 14 residues. The germline V gene encodes CDR1 SGHTA and CDR2 FQGTGA. With 8 bases clipped from V and 5 bases from J, the junction kept 4 bases outside the gene matches. CDR3 nucleotides: TGTGCCAGCTCCCGGACTAGCGGGACCGGGGAGCTGTTTTTT. This codes for CASSRTSGTGELFF.

This chain connects TRBV18 to TRBJ1-1; possible D gene TRBD1, 6 bases. V lost 3 bases and J 1 base, leaving 12 bases between the germline ends. Germline V gene sequence: CDR1 KGHSH, CDR2 LQKENI. This CDR3 has 15 residues. The CDR3 reads CASSPAGTPNTEAFF. CDR3 DNA: TGTGCCAGCTCACCTGCAGGGACACCGAACACTGAAGCTTTCTTT.

V usage is TRBV29-1 and J usage is TRBJ1-2; 7 nucleotides line up with TRBD1. This CDR3 is 12 amino acids long. From germline, CDR1 is SQVTM and CDR2 ANQGSEA. V was clipped by 7 bases and J by 2 bases; unmatched bases: 4. The CDR3 sequence is CSAGDRNYGYTF. Written as DNA, the CDR3 is TGCAGCGCCGGGGACAGAAACTATGGCTACACCTTC.